The 21 T cell receptor beta chains in this list originate from one sample, sequenced in a study of cytomegalovirus exposure and HLA in healthy donors. With 60 Vbeta and 13 Jbeta primers, the PCR was carried out. TCRdb's table, derived via immunoSEQ multiplex PCR, lists solely in-frame clones and lacks some. The table includes 100,000 to 150,000 clones, 83% detected once. Specimen: PBMCs. These receptors were collected from a girl aged 2 to 9 in good health and CMV-seronegative.

Notes on this clone: One end of the junction does not line up with germline, which may come from a read error. This chain links TRBV4-1 with TRBJ2-2, with TRBD1 matching over 10 bases. The CDR3 spans 19 residues. Germline V gives CDR1 MGHRA, CDR2 YSYEKL. The CDR3 DNA reads TGCGCCAGCAGTCAAGGGTTCTGGGGGACAGGGGCGAACACCGGGGAGCTGTTTTTT. Translation: CASSQGFWGTGANTGELFF.

This sequence joins TRBV4-1 and TRBJ2-7, with D perhaps TRBD1 (6 bases). The V and J ends lost 4 bases and 5 bases respectively, with 15 bases between them. Germline V CDR1 and CDR2: MGHRA, YSYEKL. CDR3 length equals 14 residues. The CDR3 DNA follows: TGCGCCAGCAGCCGACAGGATGGTCGGCACGAGCAGTACTTC. Protein product: CASSRQDGRHEQYF.

This clone was found once. The V and J genes are TRBV5-4 and TRBJ1-2; 8 bases match TRBD1. The CDR3 has 13 amino acids. V lost 4 bases to trimming and J lost 4 bases; unmatched junction nucleotides: 3. From germline, CDR1 is SGHNT and CDR2 YYREEE (reference sequence). CDR3: CASSAGGGYGYTF. DNA for the CDR3: TGTGCCAGCAGCGCAGGGGGCGGCTATGGCTACACCTTC.

In regard to this clone: One end of the junction does not line up with germline, which may come from a read error. The chain is built from TRBV7-9 and TRBJ2-1, with D possibly being TRBD2 (5 bases). Germline V gene sequence: CDR1 SEHNR, CDR2 FQNEAQ (reference sequence). The CDR3 length is 15 residues. CDR3 protein: CASSLAGLRTNEQFF. The CDR3 DNA follows: TGTGCCAGCAGCCTAGCAGGACTCCGGACCAATGAGCAGTTCTTC.

J is TRBJ2-1 and V is TRBV20-1; D call uncertain. Germline CDR1 is DFQATT and CDR2 is SNEGSKA (reference sequence). The V end lost 6 bases, the J end lost 10 bases, and 7 bases lay between the germline ends. The CDR3 is 9 amino acids. CDR3 bases: TGCAGTGCCTCCAGGGAGCAGTTCTTC. Translating gives CSASREQFF.

V usage is TRBV5-1 and J usage is TRBJ1-2; TRBD1 matches 7 bases. V was pared by 5 bases and J by 1 base, with 5 bases of the junction left unmatched. Per the germline V gene, CDR1 is SGHRS and CDR2 is YFSETQ. The CDR3 totals 14 residues. The CDR3 DNA sequence: TGCGCCAGCAGTCCGGGACAGCGTAACTATGGCTACACCTTC. Its translation: CASSPGQRNYGYTF.

The genes are TRBV2 and TRBJ1-6, with 8 nucleotides matching TRBD1. J was trimmed by 9 bases and V by 2 bases; bases with no gene match: 3. The CDR3 covers 14 residues. Germline V gene sequence: CDR1 SNHLY, CDR2 FYNNEI. The CDR3 is CASSERTGSSPLHF. For the CDR3, the DNA is TGTGCCAGCAGTGAAAGGACAGGGAGTTCACCCCTCCACTTT.

The rearrangement links TRBV5-4 to TRBJ2-5; no firm D call. CDR1 is SGHNT and CDR2 is YYREEE in the germline V gene (reference sequence). The CDR3 loop spans 13 amino acids. Deletions cut 3 bases from V and 5 bases from J, with 11 bases between. The CDR3 nucleotides read TGTGCCAGCAGCTGGGTCGCGGAGGAGACCCAGTACTTC. Its protein product is CASSWVAEETQYF.

The chain recombines TRBV6-5 with TRBJ2-5; a weak D match, TRBD1 (7 bases). Trimming cost V 8 bases and J 5 bases, with 12 bases left between them. This CDR3 is built from 12 residues. Germline V lookup: CDR1 MNHEY, CDR2 SVGAGI. The CDR3: CASGPGGETQYF. CDR3 DNA sequence: TGTGCCAGCGGCCCAGGGGGGGAGACCCAGTACTTC.

The genes are TRBV5-1 and TRBJ2-7; weak D call: TRBD2 (5 bases). The germline CDR1 and CDR2 sequences are SGHRS and YFSETQ. CDR3 length: 15 residues. V gave up 1 base and J gave up 1 base, with 12 bases separating them. CDR3 loop: CASSLSGVPSYEQYF. The CDR3 region has the DNA TGCGCCAGCAGCTTGTCCGGGGTTCCATCCTACGAGCAGTACTTC.

The genes are TRBV2 and TRBJ2-1; 9 bases match TRBD2. CDR3 length: 15 residues. Trimming removed 1 base from V and 3 bases from J; junction bases left unmatched: 1. The V gene's germline CDR1 is SNHLY and CDR2 FYNNEI. The CDR3 region has the DNA TGTGCCAGCAGTGAAGGCGGGGGGGGCTACAATGAGCAGTTCTTC. Translated: CASSEGGGGYNEQFF.

This clone was counted between two and nine times. V gene TRBV29-1 combines with J gene TRBJ2-7, with a possible D match to TRBD2 (5 bases). Looked up from germline, CDR1 is SQVTM and CDR2 is ANQGSEA. CDR3 size: 11 residues. Trimming took 6 bases from V and 3 from J, leaving 9 bases between them. The CDR3 spells CSVGSGYEQYF. As DNA, the CDR3 is TGCAGCGTGGGGAGCGGCTACGAGCAGTACTTC.

V is TRBV6-5 and J is TRBJ2-5, with D perhaps TRBD2 (5 bases). Trimming took off 5 bases at V and 5 bases at J, with 12 bases between the two ends. The CDR3 is 13 residues long. From germline, CDR1 is MNHEY and CDR2 SVGAGI. The CDR3 loop reads CASSRWRGETQYF. The CDR3 DNA sequence: TGTGCCAGCAGTAGGTGGCGAGGGGAGACCCAGTACTTC.

The chain couples TRBV20-1 to TRBJ2-7, with D perhaps TRBD1 (5 bases). Germline-derived CDR1 and CDR2 are DFQATT and SNEGSKA (reference sequence). The CDR3 covers 11 residues. V was trimmed by 2 bases and J by 4 bases, leaving 6 bases between them. The CDR3 DNA follows: TGCAGTGCTAGAAAGGGGTACGAGCAGTACTTC. The encoded protein is CSARKGYEQYF.

The J gene is TRBJ2-1, the V gene TRBV18; D may be TRBD2 (7 bases). There are 17 residues in the CDR3. V shed 2 bases and J shed 9 bases, with 23 bases lying between them. Germline V gene sequence: CDR1 KGHSH, CDR2 LQKENI. The CDR3 sequence is CASSPSQSGTQGGEQFF. The CDR3 coding sequence is TGTGCCAGCTCACCATCTCAGAGCGGGACCCAAGGGGGTGAGCAGTTCTTC.

This clone was counted a few times. The V call is TRBV18, the J call TRBJ2-3; TRBD2 aligns across 11 bases. Trimming at V came to 3 bases and at J to 4 bases, leaving 6 bases not matched to a gene. The CDR3 has 16 residues. CDR1 is KGHSH, CDR2 LQKENI, per germline. CDR3 residues: CASSPPSGRISDTQYF. The CDR3 DNA reads as TGTGCCAGCTCACCTCCTAGCGGGAGGATATCAGATACGCAGTATTTT.

This chain uses TRBV5-4 with TRBJ2-5; TRBD2 might be the D (7 bases). The J call may be faulty, since TRBJ2-7 better matches the DNA end. Germline V gives CDR1 SGHNT, CDR2 YYREEE (reference sequence). The CDR3 is 16 amino acids. The CDR3: CASSQGGERANYEQYF. CDR3 nucleotide sequence: TGTGCCAGCAGCCAAGGGGGGGAGCGGGCGAACTACGAGCAGTACTTC.

The chain is built from TRBV4-3 and TRBJ1-1; 8 bases fit TRBD1. This CDR3 comprises 17 residues. The germline gives CDR1 LGHNA, CDR2 YSLEER. J was trimmed by 1 base and V by 0 bases; bases with no gene match: 7. The CDR3 region is CASSQDAGGFGNTEAFF. CDR3 bases: TGCGCCAGCAGCCAAGATGCAGGGGGCTTTGGGAACACTGAAGCTTTCTTT.

This rearrangement joins TRBV5-8 to TRBJ1-5; the D is unclear. CDR3 length equals 15 residues. Trimming pared 1 base from V and 0 bases from J, leaving 8 bases between. CDR1 is SGHTS, CDR2 YDEGEE, per germline. The DNA for the CDR3 is TGTGCCAGCAGCTTGCGCGGATTTAGCAATCAGCCCCAGCATTTT. It translates to CASSLRGFSNQPQHF.

This chain uses TRBV6-1 with TRBJ2-7, with D perhaps TRBD1 (6 bases). V lost 10 bases, J lost 0 bases, and 10 bases lay in between. The CDR3 is 12 amino acids. Germline V gene sequence: CDR1 MNHNS, CDR2 SASEGT. CDR3 sequence: CATGQFSYEQYF. The DNA for the CDR3 is TGTGCCACCGGACAGTTCTCCTACGAGCAGTACTTC.

This chain uses TRBV2 with TRBJ1-2; D is ambiguous. Germline-derived CDR1 and CDR2 are SNHLY and FYNNEI. The CDR3 loop spans 11 amino acids. Trimming took off 6 bases at V and 3 bases at J, with 5 bases between the two ends. The CDR3 bases are TGTGCCAGCAGGTCCGACTATGGCTACACCTTC. The encoded protein is CASRSDYGYTF.